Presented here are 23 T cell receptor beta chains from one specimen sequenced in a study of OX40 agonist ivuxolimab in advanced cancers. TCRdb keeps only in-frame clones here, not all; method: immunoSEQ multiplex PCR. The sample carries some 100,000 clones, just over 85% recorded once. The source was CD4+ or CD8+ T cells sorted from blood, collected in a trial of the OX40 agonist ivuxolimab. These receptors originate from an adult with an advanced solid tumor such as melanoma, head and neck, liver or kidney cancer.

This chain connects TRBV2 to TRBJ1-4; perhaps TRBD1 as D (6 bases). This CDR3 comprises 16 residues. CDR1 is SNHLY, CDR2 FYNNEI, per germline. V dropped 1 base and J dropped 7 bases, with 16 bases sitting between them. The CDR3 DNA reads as TGTGCCAGCAGTGAAGTTTCAGGGGCGCCGGGTGAAAAACTGTTTTTT. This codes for CASSEVSGAPGEKLFF.

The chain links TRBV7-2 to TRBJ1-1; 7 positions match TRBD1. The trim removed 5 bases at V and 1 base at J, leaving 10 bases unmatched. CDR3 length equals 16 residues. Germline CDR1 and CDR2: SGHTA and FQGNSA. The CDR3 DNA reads TGTGCCAGCAGCCTCAGACAGGGCCGACCGAACACTGAAGCTTTCTTT. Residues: CASSLRQGRPNTEAFF.

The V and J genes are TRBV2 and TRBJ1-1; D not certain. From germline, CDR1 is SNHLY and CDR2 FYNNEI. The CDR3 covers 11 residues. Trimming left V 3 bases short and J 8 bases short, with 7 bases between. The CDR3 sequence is CASSEVVEAFF. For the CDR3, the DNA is TGTGCCAGCAGTGAGGTAGTAGAAGCTTTCTTT.

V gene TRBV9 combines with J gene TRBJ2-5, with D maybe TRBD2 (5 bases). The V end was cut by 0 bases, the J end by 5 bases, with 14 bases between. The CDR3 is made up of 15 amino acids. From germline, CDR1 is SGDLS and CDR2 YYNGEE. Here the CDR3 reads CASSVASGIQETQYF. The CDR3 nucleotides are TGTGCCAGCAGCGTAGCTTCGGGAATCCAGGAGACCCAGTACTTC.

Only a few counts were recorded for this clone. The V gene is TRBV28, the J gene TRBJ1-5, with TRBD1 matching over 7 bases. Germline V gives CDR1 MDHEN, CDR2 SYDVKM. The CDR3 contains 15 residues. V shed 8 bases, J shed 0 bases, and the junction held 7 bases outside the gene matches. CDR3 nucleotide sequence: TGTGCCAGCTTTACAGGGGCTAATAGCAATCAGCCCCAGCATTTT. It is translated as CASFTGANSNQPQHF.

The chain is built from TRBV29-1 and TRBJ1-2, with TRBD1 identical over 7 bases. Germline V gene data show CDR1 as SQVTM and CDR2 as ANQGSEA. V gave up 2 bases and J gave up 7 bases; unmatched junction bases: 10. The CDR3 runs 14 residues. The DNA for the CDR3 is TGCAGCGTTGAAATGGTTACAGGGGTTACTGGCTACACCTTC. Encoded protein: CSVEMVTGVTGYTF.

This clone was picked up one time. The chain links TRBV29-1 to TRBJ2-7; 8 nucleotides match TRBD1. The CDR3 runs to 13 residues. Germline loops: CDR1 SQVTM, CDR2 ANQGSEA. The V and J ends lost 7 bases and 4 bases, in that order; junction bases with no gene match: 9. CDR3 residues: CSATGTGVYEQYF. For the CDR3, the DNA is TGCAGCGCAACCGGGACAGGAGTTTACGAGCAGTACTTC.

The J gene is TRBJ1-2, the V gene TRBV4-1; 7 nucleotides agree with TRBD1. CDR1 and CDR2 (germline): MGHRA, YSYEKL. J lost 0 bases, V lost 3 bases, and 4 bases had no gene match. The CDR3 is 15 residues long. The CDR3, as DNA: TGCGCCAGCAGCCAGGAGGGGGCCTCTAACTATGGCTACACCTTC. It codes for CASSQEGASNYGYTF.

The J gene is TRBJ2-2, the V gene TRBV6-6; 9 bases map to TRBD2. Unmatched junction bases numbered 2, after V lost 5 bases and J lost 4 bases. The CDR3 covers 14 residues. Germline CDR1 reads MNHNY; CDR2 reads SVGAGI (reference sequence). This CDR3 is CASSHSGGTGELFF. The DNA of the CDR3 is TGTGCCAGCAGTCATAGCGGGGGCACCGGGGAGCTGTTTTTT.

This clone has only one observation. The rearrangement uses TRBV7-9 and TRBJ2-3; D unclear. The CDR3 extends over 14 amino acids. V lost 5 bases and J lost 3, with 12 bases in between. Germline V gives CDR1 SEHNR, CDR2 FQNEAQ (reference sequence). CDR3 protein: CASSPRLGTDTQYF. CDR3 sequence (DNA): TGTGCCAGCAGCCCCCGACTTGGTACAGATACGCAGTATTTT.

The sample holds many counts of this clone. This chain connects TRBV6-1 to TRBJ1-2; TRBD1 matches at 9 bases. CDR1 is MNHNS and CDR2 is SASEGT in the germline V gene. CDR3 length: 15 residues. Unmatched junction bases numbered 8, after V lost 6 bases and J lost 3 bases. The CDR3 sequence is CASSDMRQGDYGYTF. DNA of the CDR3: TGTGCCAGCAGCGACATGCGACAGGGGGACTATGGCTACACCTTC.

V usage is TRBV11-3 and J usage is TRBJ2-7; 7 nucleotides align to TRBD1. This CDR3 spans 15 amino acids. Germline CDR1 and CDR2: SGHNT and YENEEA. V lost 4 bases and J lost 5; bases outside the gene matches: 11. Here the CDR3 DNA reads TGTGCCAGCAGCTCCTCCGGGACAGCAACCCACGAGCAGTACTTC. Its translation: CASSSSGTATHEQYF.

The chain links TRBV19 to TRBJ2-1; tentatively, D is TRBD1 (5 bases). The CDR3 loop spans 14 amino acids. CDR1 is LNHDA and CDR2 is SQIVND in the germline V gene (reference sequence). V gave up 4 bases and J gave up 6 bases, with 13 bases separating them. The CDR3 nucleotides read TGTGCCAGTAGTACGACAGTTCTCCCCAATGAGCAGTTCTTC. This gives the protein CASSTTVLPNEQFF.

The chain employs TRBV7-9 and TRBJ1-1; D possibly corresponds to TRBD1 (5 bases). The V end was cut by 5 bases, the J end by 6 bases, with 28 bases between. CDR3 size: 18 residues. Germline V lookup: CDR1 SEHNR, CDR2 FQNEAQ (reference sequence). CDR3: CASSLRPTGPSGGAEAFF. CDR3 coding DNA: TGTGCCAGCAGCCTTCGGCCAACGGGACCGTCGGGGGGAGCTGAAGCTTTCTTT. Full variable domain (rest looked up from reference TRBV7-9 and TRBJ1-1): DTGVSQNPRHKITKRGQNVTFRCDPISEHNRLYWYRQTLGQGPEFLTYFQNEAQLEKSRLLSDRFSAERPKGSFSTLEIQRTEQGDSAMYLCASSLRPTGPSGGAEAFFGQGTRLTVV.

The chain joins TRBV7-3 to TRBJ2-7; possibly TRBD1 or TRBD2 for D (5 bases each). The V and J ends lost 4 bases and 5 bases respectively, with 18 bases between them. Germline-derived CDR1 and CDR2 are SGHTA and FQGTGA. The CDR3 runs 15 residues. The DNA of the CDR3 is TGTGCCAGCAGCTCCCTCGGGACCCCCCTGGACGAGCAGTACTTC. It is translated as CASSSLGTPLDEQYF.

CDR3 amino acids: CASSLGHRTEAFF. In nucleotides, the CDR3 is TGTGCCAGCAGCTTAGGTCATCGGACTGAAGCTTTCTTT. The V gene is TRBV7-9, the J gene TRBJ1-1, with D unresolved. Germline V gives CDR1 SEHNR, CDR2 FQNEAQ (reference sequence). Trimming left V 1 base short and J 5 bases short, with 8 bases between. The CDR3 is made up of 13 amino acids. Combining the CDR3 with reference TRBV7-9 and TRBJ1-1 gives the whole variable domain DTGVSQNPRHKITKRGQNVTFRCDPISEHNRLYWYRQTLGQGPEFLTYFQNEAQLEKSRLLSDRFSAERPKGSFSTLEIQRTEQGDSAMYLCASSLGHRTEAFFGQGTRLTVV.

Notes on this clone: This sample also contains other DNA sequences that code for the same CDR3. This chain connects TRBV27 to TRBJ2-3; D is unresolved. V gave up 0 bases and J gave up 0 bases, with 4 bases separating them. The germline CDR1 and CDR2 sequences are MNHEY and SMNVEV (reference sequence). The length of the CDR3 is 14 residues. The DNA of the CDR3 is TGTGCCAGCAGTTTATCGGCCAGCACAGATACGCAGTATTTT. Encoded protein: CASSLSASTDTQYF.

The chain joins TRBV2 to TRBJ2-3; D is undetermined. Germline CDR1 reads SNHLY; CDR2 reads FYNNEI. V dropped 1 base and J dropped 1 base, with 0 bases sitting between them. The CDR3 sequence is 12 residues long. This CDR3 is CASSEGTDTQYF. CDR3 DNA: TGTGCCAGCAGTGAAGGCACAGATACGCAGTATTTT.

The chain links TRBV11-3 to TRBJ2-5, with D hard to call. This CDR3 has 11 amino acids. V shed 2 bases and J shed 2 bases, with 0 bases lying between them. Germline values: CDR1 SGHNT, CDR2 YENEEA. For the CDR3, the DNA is TGTGCCAGCAGCTTACAAGAGACCCAGTACTTC. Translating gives CASSLQETQYF.

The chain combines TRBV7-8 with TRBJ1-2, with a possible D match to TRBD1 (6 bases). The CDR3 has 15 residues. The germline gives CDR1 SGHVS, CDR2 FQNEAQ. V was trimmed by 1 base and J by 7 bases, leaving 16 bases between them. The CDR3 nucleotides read TGTGCCAGCAGCTTAGTTGGGGGCAGTAATAGTGGCTACACCTTC. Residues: CASSLVGGSNSGYTF.

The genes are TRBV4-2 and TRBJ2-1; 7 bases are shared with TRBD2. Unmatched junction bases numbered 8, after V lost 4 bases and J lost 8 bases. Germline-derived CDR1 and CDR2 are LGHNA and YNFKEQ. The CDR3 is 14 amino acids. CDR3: CASSPRRERDEQFF. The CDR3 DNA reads TGTGCCAGCAGCCCTAGGCGGGAGAGGGATGAGCAGTTCTTC.

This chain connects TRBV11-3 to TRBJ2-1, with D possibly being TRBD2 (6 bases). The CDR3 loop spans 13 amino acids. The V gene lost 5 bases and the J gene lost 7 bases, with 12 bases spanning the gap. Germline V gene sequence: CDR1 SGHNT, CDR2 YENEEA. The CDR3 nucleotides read TGTGCCAGCAGCGCCACCCGGGGGAATGAGCAGTTCTTC. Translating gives CASSATRGNEQFF.

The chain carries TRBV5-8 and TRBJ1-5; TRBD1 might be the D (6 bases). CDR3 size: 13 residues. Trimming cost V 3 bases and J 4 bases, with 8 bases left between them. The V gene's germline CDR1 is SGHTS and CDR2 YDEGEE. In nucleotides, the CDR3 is TGTGCCAGCAGCTCAACAGGGAATCAGCCCCAGCATTTT. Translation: CASSSTGNQPQHF.